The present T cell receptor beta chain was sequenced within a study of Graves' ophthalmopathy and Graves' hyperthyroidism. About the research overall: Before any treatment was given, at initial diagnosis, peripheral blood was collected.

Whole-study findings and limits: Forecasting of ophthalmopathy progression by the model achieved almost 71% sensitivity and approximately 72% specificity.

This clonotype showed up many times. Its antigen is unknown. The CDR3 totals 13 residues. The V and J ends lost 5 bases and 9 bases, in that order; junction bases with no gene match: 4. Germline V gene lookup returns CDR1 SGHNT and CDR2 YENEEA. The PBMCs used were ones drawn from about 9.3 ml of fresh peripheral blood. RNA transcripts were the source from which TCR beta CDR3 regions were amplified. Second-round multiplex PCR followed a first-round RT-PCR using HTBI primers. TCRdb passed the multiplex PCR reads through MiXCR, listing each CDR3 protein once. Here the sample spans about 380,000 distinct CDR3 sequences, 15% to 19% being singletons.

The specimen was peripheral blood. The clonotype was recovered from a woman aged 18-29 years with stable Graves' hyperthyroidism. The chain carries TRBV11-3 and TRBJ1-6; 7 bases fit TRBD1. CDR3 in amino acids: CASSPRQGSPLHF. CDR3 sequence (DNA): TGTGCCAGCAGCCCCCGACAGGGTTCACCCCTCCACTTT.